The rows below give T cell receptor beta chains drawn from one sample of a study of human T cells and chemical hapten exposure. Each CDR3 protein is one row after TCRdb ran MiXCR on the RACE reads. The sample has around 260,000 distinct CDR3 sequences; 7.5% to 10% are singletons. The starting material was whole blood, obtained in connection with sensitization to the hapten diphenylcyclopropenone (DPC). The receptors were gathered from a woman in her forties with alopecia areata. Some clones in this sample may be carry-over from other donors' samples. Each CDR3 is given with its conserved first and last residue. The order of the fields is V gene, CDR3 protein.

TRBV7-9 CASSSGAGTQETQYF
TRBV20-1 CSAIGTITGELFF
TRBV12-3/TRBV12-4 CASSLGSLSGEQFF
TRBV9 CASSVAGNSNTQYF
TRBV9 CASSGDGYEQYF
TRBV20-1 CSARGTSGHTDTQYF
TRBV5-1 CASSSLAGDAGANVLTF
TRBV29-1 CSGSGNLNTEAFF
TRBV6-1 CASSDWGAFF
TRBV4-3 CASSSNLGGNYNEQFF
TRBV11-2 CASSLLGELFF
TRBV5-1 CASSFRGDFADTQYF
TRBV6-2/TRBV6-3 CASSYQPTGGVGRSEQYF
TRBV4-3 CASSHSTGTYYEQYF
TRBV28 CASSTSGSGYNEQFF
TRBV29-1 CSVAGLLSSYNEQFF
TRBV25-1 CASSEWGGGQETQYF
TRBV7-8 CASRSRDRVGTDTQYF
TRBV12-3/TRBV12-4 CASSLGQGFSGANVLTF
TRBV6-6 CASSPTGGEDEQFF
TRBV7-8 CASSLTSDSYNEQFF
TRBV24-1 CAVQPSGGSSYNEQFF
TRBV20-1 CSARVLGGRTDTQYF
TRBV28 CASSFRSLYSNQPQHF
TRBV28 CASSRAPGQMSIKYF
TRBV24-1 CATSGGTGTGNIQYF
TRBV6-2/TRBV6-3 CASSPTDRLAKNIQYF
TRBV20-1 CSARTQGGSSYNEQFF
TRBV24-1 CATSEPAGDDEQFF
TRBV9 CASRSVARDEQFF
TRBV28 CASSLVSPTRETQYF
TRBV11-3 CASSLAADQTQYF
TRBV27 CASSALDSSYNEQFF
TRBV11-2 CASSPNWASYEQYF
TRBV18 CASSPRVQGQETQYF
TRBV6-2/TRBV6-3 CASSPRLAGEIDEQFF
TRBV5-1 CASSHNLGQGGEQYF
TRBV28 CASSTSGTGPVEAFF
TRBV4-2 CASSRTGDGYNEQFF
TRBV7-2 CASSGAGTYTDTQYF
TRBV10-3 CAISESVGIGPNQPQHF
TRBV6-2/TRBV6-3 CASTQDYNTGELFF
TRBV20-1 CSARGGFVGSSYEQYF
TRBV5-4 CASSPGQNEKLFF
TRBV12-3/TRBV12-4 CASTRTGSSSGANVLTF
TRBV7-9 CASSLLPGVNSPLHF
TRBV3-1 CASSQVRRVTGELFF
TRBV20-1 CSAHGRVSTDTQYF
TRBV20-1 CSASLGASGSYEQYF
TRBV9 CASSGRTALGTTIYF
TRBV6-1 CASGGLAKNIQYF
TRBV12-3/TRBV12-4 CASTLSGSIYEQYF
TRBV6-1 CASSHLRDRADQPQHF
TRBV6-5 CASRSTDTQYF
TRBV6-1 CASSEITGNTEAFF
TRBV24-1 CATSDNRVNTGELFF
TRBV7-2 CASSISHQNTEAFF